One T cell receptor (beta chain) is described in this entry. Its specificity is unknown. The data were produced by immunoSEQ multiplex PCR, yet TCRdb's version contains in-frame clones alone and is incomplete. In the table there are roughly 100,000 clones, less than 85% of which are singletons. These data are taken from a study of T cell responses to AZD1222 COVID-19 vaccine. Whole-study results and caveats: Females made up more of the donors, who were largely white British, and clonal diversity may have come out too low. Regions 160-218 and 743-854 held dominance among vaccine-associated CD4 TCRs, which spanned spike. At baseline, seropositivity was found in only six AZD1222 recipients.

V dropped 7 bases and J dropped 3; count of bases not matched to a gene: 10. Looked up from germline, CDR1 is MGHRA and CDR2 is YSYEKL. This CDR3 has 15 amino acids. This TCR was sampled from an adult who received the AZD1222 COVID-19 vaccine. The sample consisted of peripheral blood, taken 28 days after the second AZD1222 dose. The chain employs TRBV4-1 and TRBJ1-2; 8 bases map to TRBD1. CDR3 bases: TGCGCCAGCAAACAGGGGGGCTCGGTTGACTATGGCTACACCTTC. Its translation is CASKQGGSVDYGYTF.